These 8 T cell receptor beta chains came from one sample sequenced in a study of T cell responses to AZD1222 COVID-19 vaccine. The data were produced by immunoSEQ multiplex PCR, yet TCRdb's version contains in-frame clones alone and is incomplete. This sample yields fewer than 70,000 clones, of which nearly 90% are seen a single time; under 6.5% belongs to the top ten. The input for sequencing was peripheral blood, taken 28 days after the second AZD1222 dose. The source is an adult who received the AZD1222 COVID-19 vaccine.

This sequence joins TRBV21-1 and TRBJ2-7; TRBD2, the D gene given by the table, was not confirmed from the DNA. TRBV21-1 is recorded as a pseudogene. The CDR3 extends over 16 amino acids. Written as DNA, the CDR3 is TGTGCCAGCAGCAAAGATGATGAAGGCGGGGGCTACGAGCAGTACTTC. Amino acids: CASSKDDEGGGYEQYF.

V usage is TRBV24-1 and J usage is TRBJ2-1; TRBD2 might be the D (6 bases). The CDR3 contains 14 residues. Deletions cut 3 bases from V and 8 bases from J, with 13 bases between. The germline gives CDR1 KGHDR, CDR2 SFDVKD. The CDR3 DNA follows: TGTGCCACCAGTGATGCTACCGGGACTCATGAGCAGTTCTTC. Translation: CATSDATGTHEQFF.

The V and J genes are TRBV19 and TRBJ1-5, with D perhaps TRBD1 (5 bases). The V gene lost 5 bases and the J gene lost 1 base, with 12 bases spanning the gap. The CDR3 runs 15 residues. CDR1 LNHDA and CDR2 SQIVND come from the germline V gene (reference sequence). The CDR3 DNA is TGTGCCAGTAGTTTCAGCCGGGACAGCAATCAGCCCCAGCATTTT. Amino acids: CASSFSRDSNQPQHF.

The CDR3 loop reads CASSIVAARASPLHF. The CDR3 DNA reads TGTGCCAGTAGTATTGTAGCGGCCAGGGCTTCACCCCTCCACTTT. This chain links TRBV19 with TRBJ1-6; the D gene is possibly TRBD1 (5 bases). The V and J ends lost 3 bases and 9 bases respectively, with 15 bases between them. The CDR3 loop spans 15 amino acids. Germline CDR1 reads LNHDA; CDR2 reads SQIVND (reference sequence).

CDR3 bases: TGCGCCAGCAGCTTAGGGACAGAGAGGGGAAAACTGTTTTTT. Its translation is CASSLGTERGKLFF. The chain joins TRBV5-1 to TRBJ1-4; TRBD1 aligns across 7 bases. From germline, CDR1 is SGHRS and CDR2 YFSETQ. With 2 bases clipped from V and 10 bases from J, the junction kept 8 bases outside the gene matches. There are 14 residues in the CDR3.

This clone was observed a single time. The gene calls are TRBV3-1 (or the pseudogene TRBV3-2) and TRBJ1-5; D unclear. Germline assignment: CDR1 LGHDT and CDR2 YNNKEL (reference sequence). There are 13 residues in the CDR3. V lost 1 base to trimming and J lost 5 bases, with 6 bases between them. CDR3 coding DNA: TGTGCCAGCAGCCAAGGGGCCGATCAGCCCCAGCATTTT. Amino acids: CASSQGADQPQHF.

This clone occurred once. The chain links TRBV7-2 to TRBJ2-7, with D possibly TRBD2 on 6 matching bases. Trimming pared 5 bases from V and 6 bases from J, leaving 20 bases between. Germline V gene sequence: CDR1 SGHTA, CDR2 FQGNSA. The CDR3 length is 15 residues. CDR3 in amino acids: CASSREAGLTIEQYF. CDR3 nucleotide sequence: TGTGCCAGCAGCCGCGAGGCGGGGTTGACGATCGAGCAGTACTTC.

This clone was observed once. The V gene is TRBV25-1, the J gene TRBJ1-4; 7 nucleotides line up with TRBD1. Germline loops: CDR1 MGHDK, CDR2 SYGVNS. Trimming cost V 4 bases and J 7 bases; bases outside gene matches: 3. The CDR3 loop spans 13 amino acids. CDR3 in amino acids: CASSVTGVEKLFF. In DNA form, the CDR3 reads TGTGCCAGCAGTGTAACAGGGGTTGAAAAACTGTTTTTT.